These 18 T cell receptor beta chains were all obtained from the same sample, sequenced in a study of OX40 agonist ivuxolimab in advanced cancers. Sequencing was performed with immunoSEQ multiplex PCR; in TCRdb, only in-frame clones are kept and a portion is missing. The sample yields about 78,000 clones, almost 95% seen once. The specimen was CD4+ or CD8+ T cells sorted from blood, collected in a trial of the OX40 agonist ivuxolimab. These receptor sequences come from an adult with an advanced solid tumor such as melanoma, head and neck, liver or kidney cancer.

This rearrangement joins TRBV11-1 to TRBJ2-5, with a tentative D call TRBD1 (6 bases). V was shortened by 1 base and J by 0 bases, with 9 bases between the two germline ends. Germline V gene data show CDR1 as SGHAT and CDR2 as FQDESV (reference sequence). CDR3 length: 15 residues. This CDR3 is CASSLGGTYQETQYF. For the CDR3, the DNA is TGTGCCAGCAGCTTAGGTGGGACATACCAAGAGACCCAGTACTTC.

The rearrangement joins TRBV5-1 to TRBJ2-2; D not resolved. Germline CDR1 and CDR2: SGHRS and YFSETQ. The CDR3 length is 19 residues. Trimming shortened V by 0 bases and J by 0 bases, and 18 bases separated the two germline ends. Here the CDR3 reads CASSLAFSRSWANTGELFF. The CDR3 nucleotides are TGCGCCAGCAGCTTGGCCTTTAGCAGGAGTTGGGCGAACACCGGGGAGCTGTTTTTT.

The chain couples TRBV10-2 to TRBJ2-1, with 9 bases that match TRBD2. The CDR3 runs 17 residues. V shed 6 bases and J 9 bases; nucleotides not matched to a gene: 18. Germline loops: CDR1 WSHSY, CDR2 SAAADI. The CDR3 sequence is CASSRISGSPSATEQFF. As DNA, the CDR3 is TGCGCCAGCAGCCGGATTAGCGGGAGCCCCTCAGCTACTGAGCAGTTCTTC.

The J gene is TRBJ1-6, the V gene TRBV19; 7 bases align to TRBD1. This CDR3 is 13 amino acids long. J was trimmed by 5 bases and V by 6 bases; bases with no gene match: 1. The V gene's germline CDR1 is LNHDA and CDR2 SQIVND (reference sequence). DNA for the CDR3: TGTGCCAGTAGCGACAGGGATAATTCACCCCTCCACTTT. Encoded protein: CASSDRDNSPLHF.

This CDR3 is CASSFGIASNQPQHF. The CDR3 nucleotides read TGTGCCAGCAGTTTCGGTATAGCTTCCAATCAGCCCCAGCATTTT. This sequence joins TRBV28 and TRBJ1-5; no firm D call. Germline CDR1 is MDHEN and CDR2 is SYDVKM. V lost 3 bases to trimming and J lost 3 bases, with 12 bases between them. This CDR3 has 15 amino acids.

The chain couples TRBV19 to TRBJ2-7; tentatively, D is TRBD1 (6 bases). The CDR3 is made up of 15 amino acids. Germline assignment: CDR1 LNHDA and CDR2 SQIVND (reference sequence). The V end was cut by 2 bases, the J end by 6 bases, with 17 bases between. CDR3 nucleotide sequence: TGTGCCAGTAGTATACCTCACGCCAGGGGTAGCGAGCAGTACTTC. Translation: CASSIPHARGSEQYF.

This clone is a singleton in its sample. The genes are TRBV18 and TRBJ2-5; 9 nucleotides match TRBD2. With 3 bases clipped from V and 5 bases from J, the junction kept 13 bases outside the gene matches. The CDR3 is 17 residues long. CDR1 and CDR2 from the germline V gene are KGHSH and LQKENI. The CDR3: CASSPGLAWSFDETQYF. The CDR3 DNA reads TGTGCCAGCTCACCCGGACTAGCGTGGTCCTTTGACGAGACCCAGTACTTC.

The CDR3 DNA reads TGTGCCAGCAGCTCCGCAGGGATGACTGAGCAGTTCTTC. Translation: CASSSAGMTEQFF. The rearrangement joins TRBV7-2 to TRBJ2-1; perhaps TRBD1 as D (5 bases). The CDR3 has 13 residues. The V end was cut by 4 bases, the J end by 9 bases, with 13 bases between. The germline gives CDR1 SGHTA, CDR2 FQGNSA.

The chain employs TRBV2 and TRBJ2-2; 9 positions match TRBD2. Germline trimming cut 6 bases from V and 1 base from J; bases unmatched to any gene: 3. CDR1 and CDR2 (germline): SNHLY, FYNNEI. This CDR3 has 15 amino acids. CDR3 sequence (DNA): TGTGCCAGCAGACTAGCGGGCGGGAACACCGGGGAGCTGTTTTTT. This translates into CASRLAGGNTGELFF. Full variable domain (remainder filled in from reference TRBV2 and TRBJ2-2): EPEVTQTPSHQVTQMGQEVILRCVPISNHLYFYWYRQILGQKVEFLVSFYNNEISEKSEIFDDQFSVERPDGSNFTLKIRSTKLEDSAMYFCASRLAGGNTGELFFGEGSRLTVL.

The V and J genes are TRBV30 and TRBJ1-5, with D possibly matching TRBD1 (6 bases). The CDR3 consists of 13 residues. Germline V gives CDR1 GTSNPN, CDR2 SVGIG (reference sequence). Deletions cut 3 bases from V and 7 bases from J, with 13 bases between. CDR3 nucleotide sequence: TGTGCCTGGAGAGAGCAGGGGAAACAGCCCCAGCATTTT. Protein: CAWREQGKQPQHF.

In DNA form, the CDR3 reads TGTGCCAGTACCTGGGGATCCTCCTACAATGAGCAGTTCTTC. It specifies CASTWGSSYNEQFF. The gene calls are TRBV19 and TRBJ2-1; D is unresolved. V lost 7 bases to trimming and J lost 0 bases, with 10 bases between them. The CDR3 spans 14 residues. Germline V CDR1 and CDR2: LNHDA, SQIVND (reference sequence). Filled out from reference TRBV19 and TRBJ2-1, the complete variable domain reads DGGITQSPKYLFRKEGQNVTLSCEQNLNHDAMYWYRQDPGQGLRLIYYSQIVNDFQKGDIAEGYSVSREKKESFPLTVTSAQKNPTAFYLCASTWGSSYNEQFFGPGTRLTVL.

The DNA of the CDR3 is TGTGCCAGCAGTGACTGGGGGGACACTGAAGCTTTCTTT. Translated, it gives CASSDWGDTEAFF. The gene calls are TRBV6-1 and TRBJ1-1, with D perhaps TRBD1 (5 bases). This CDR3 is 13 amino acids long. Germline CDR1 is MNHNS and CDR2 is SASEGT. Trimming left V 3 bases short and J 3 bases short, with 8 bases between.

V usage is TRBV29-1 and J usage is TRBJ1-2, with unresolved D. Germline V gene data show CDR1 as SQVTM and CDR2 as ANQGSEA. The CDR3 sequence is 12 residues long. Trimming took 4 bases from V and 3 from J, leaving 9 bases between them. In DNA, the CDR3 is TGCAGCGTTGTGGAGCTATACTATGGCTACACCTTC. This sequence encodes CSVVELYYGYTF.

The chain is built from TRBV19 and TRBJ2-7; D is perhaps TRBD1 (6 bases). The V gene lost 6 bases and the J gene lost 4 bases, with 22 bases spanning the gap. The CDR3 extends over 16 amino acids. Germline CDR1 LNHDA, CDR2 SQIVND (reference sequence). Written as DNA, the CDR3 is TGTGCCAGTAGGCCCCAGGGGTCTACCGGCCAATACGAGCAGTACTTC. Its translation is CASRPQGSTGQYEQYF.

The CDR3 protein is CASSEGSGGSHAQYF. The DNA for the CDR3 is TGTGCCAGCAGCGAAGGTAGCGGGGGGTCCCATGCGCAGTATTTT. V usage is TRBV9 and J usage is TRBJ2-3; 10 bases agree with TRBD2. The CDR3 has 15 amino acids. V shed 3 bases, J shed 10 bases, and the junction held 11 bases outside the gene matches. Germline V gene sequence: CDR1 SGDLS, CDR2 YYNGEE.

The J gene is TRBJ2-3, the V gene TRBV5-1, with 11 bases matching TRBD2. Germline V gene sequence: CDR1 SGHRS, CDR2 YFSETQ. This CDR3 contains 16 residues. With 3 bases clipped from V and 2 bases from J, the junction kept 5 bases outside the gene matches. The CDR3 DNA reads as TGCGCCAGCAGCTCCCAACTAGCGGGGGCCACAGATACGCAGTATTTT. This codes for CASSSQLAGATDTQYF.

V gene TRBV11-2 combines with J gene TRBJ2-2, with D tentatively TRBD2 (7 bases). The CDR3 is 16 residues long. Between the trimmed V and J ends, which lost 5 bases and 4 bases, there was a span of 17 bases. Germline V gene data show CDR1 as SGHAT and CDR2 as FQNNGV. The CDR3 nucleotides are TGTGCCAGCAGCCCTAGGAGGGGGGGCGGCACCGGGGAGCTGTTTTTT. Its protein product is CASSPRRGGGTGELFF.

CDR3 nucleotides: TGCAGCGTTGGAACGTCGGGTGGCGGCACAGATACGCAGTATTTT. Amino acids: CSVGTSGGGTDTQYF. V usage is TRBV29-1 and J usage is TRBJ2-3, with unresolved D. Germline CDR1 is SQVTM and CDR2 is ANQGSEA. The CDR3 extends over 15 amino acids. V was cut by 4 bases and J by 1 base, with 15 bases left in between.